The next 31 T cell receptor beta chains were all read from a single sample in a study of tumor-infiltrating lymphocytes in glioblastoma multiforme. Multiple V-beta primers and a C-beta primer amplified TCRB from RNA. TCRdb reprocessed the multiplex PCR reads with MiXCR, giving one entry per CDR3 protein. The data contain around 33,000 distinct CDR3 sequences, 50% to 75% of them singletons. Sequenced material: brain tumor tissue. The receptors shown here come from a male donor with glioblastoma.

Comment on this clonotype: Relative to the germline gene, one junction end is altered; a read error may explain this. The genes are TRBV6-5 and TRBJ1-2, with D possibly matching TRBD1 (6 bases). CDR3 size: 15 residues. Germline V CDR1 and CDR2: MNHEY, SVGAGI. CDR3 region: CVSSYSGTWGNGYTF. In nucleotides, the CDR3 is TGTGTCAGCAGTTATTCCGGGACATGGGGAAATGGCTACACCTTC.

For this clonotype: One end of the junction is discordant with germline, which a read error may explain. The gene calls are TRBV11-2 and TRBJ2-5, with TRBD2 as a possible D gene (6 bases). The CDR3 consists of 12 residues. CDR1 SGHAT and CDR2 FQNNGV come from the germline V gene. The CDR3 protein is CASSLNREPMDF. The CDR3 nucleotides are TGTGCCAGCAGCCTGAATCGGGAGCCGATGGACTTC.

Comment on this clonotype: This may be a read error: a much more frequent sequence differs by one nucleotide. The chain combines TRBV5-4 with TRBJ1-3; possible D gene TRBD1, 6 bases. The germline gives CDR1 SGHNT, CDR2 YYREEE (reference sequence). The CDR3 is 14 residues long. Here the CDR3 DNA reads TGTGCCAGCAGCTTGCAGGGGACTGGAAGCACCATATATTTT. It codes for CASSLQGTGSTIYF.

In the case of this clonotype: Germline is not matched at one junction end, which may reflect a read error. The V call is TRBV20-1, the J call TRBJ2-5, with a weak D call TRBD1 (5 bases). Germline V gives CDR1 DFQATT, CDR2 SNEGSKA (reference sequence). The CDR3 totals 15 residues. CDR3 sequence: CSAIRTWAYQETQYF. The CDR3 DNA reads TGCAGTGCTATTCGGACATGGGCGTACCAAGAGACACAGTACTTC.

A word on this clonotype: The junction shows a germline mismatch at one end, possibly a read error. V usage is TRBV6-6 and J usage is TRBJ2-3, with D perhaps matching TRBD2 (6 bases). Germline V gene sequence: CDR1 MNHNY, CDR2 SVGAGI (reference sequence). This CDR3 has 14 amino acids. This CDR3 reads CASSHLTSTDTQYF. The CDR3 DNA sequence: TGTGCCAGCAGTCACCTAACTAGCACAGATACGCAATATTTT.

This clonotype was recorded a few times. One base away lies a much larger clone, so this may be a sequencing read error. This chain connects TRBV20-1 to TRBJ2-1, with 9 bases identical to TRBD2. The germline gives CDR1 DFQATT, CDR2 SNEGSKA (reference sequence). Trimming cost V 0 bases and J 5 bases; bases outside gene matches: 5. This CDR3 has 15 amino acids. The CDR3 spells CSARDPSGDHNEQFF. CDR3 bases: TGCAGTGCTAGAGATCCTAGCGGGGATCACAATGAGCAGTTCTTC.

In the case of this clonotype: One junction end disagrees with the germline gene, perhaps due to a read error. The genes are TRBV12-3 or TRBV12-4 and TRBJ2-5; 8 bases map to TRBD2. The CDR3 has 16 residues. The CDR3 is CSSSPGTSRSQETQYF. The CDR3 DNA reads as TGTTCCAGCAGTCCCGGGACTAGTCGTTCGCAAGAGACTCAGTACTTC.

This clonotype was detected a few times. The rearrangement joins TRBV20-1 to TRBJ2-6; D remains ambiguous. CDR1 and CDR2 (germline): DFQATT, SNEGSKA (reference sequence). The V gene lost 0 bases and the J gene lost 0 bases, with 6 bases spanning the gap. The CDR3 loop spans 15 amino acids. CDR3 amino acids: CSARDLLSGANVLTF. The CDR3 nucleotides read TGCAGTGCTAGAGATCTACTCTCTGGGGCCAACGTCCTGACTTTC.

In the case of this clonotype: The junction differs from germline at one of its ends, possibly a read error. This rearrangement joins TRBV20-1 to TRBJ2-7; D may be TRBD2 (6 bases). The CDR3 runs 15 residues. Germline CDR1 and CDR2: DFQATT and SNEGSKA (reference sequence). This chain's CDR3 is CNAREGASEGYKQYF. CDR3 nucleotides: TGCAATGCTAGAGAAGGGGCTTCGGAGGGTTACAAGCAGTACTTC.

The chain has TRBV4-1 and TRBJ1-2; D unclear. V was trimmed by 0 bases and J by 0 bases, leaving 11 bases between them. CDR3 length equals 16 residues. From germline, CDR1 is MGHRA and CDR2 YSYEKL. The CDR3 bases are TGCGCCAGCAGCCAAGAATTGGCAGTTTCTAACTATGGCTACACCTTC. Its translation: CASSQELAVSNYGYTF.

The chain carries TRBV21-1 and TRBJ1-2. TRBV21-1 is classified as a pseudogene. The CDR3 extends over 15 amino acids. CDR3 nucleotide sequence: TGTGTCAGCAGCCCAATCGGCCATAGGTACTATGGCTACACCTTC. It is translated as CVSSPIGHRYYGYTF.

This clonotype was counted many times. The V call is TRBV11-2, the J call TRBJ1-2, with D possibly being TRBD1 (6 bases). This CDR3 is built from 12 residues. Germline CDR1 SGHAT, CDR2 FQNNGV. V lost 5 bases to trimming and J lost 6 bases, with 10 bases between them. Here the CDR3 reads CASSGGGNGYTF. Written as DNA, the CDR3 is TGTGCCAGCAGCGGAGGGGGAAATGGCTACACCTTC.

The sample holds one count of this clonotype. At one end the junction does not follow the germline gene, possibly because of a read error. The CDR3, as DNA: TGTGCCAGCAGCTCGACATCGGGAGCGGGCGGGGAGCTGGTTTTT. Translating it yields CASSSTSGAGGELVF. This chain uses TRBV11-2 with TRBJ2-2, with D possibly TRBD2 on 6 matching bases. Germline values: CDR1 SGHAT, CDR2 FQNNGV. The CDR3 consists of 15 residues.

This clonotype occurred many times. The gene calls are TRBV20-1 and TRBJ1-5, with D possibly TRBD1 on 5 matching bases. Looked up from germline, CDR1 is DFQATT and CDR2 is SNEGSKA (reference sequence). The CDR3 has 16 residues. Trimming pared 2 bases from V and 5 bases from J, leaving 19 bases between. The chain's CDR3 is CSARPLWGPRDQPQHF. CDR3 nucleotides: TGCAGTGCTAGACCCTTATGGGGACCTAGGGATCAGCCCCAGCATTTT.

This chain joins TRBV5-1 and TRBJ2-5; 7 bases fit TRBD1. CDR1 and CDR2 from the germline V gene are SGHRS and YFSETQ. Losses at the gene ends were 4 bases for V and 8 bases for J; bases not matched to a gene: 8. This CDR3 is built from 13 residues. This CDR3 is CASSETGLDTQYF. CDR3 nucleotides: TGCGCCAGCAGCGAGACAGGGTTAGATACCCAGTACTTC. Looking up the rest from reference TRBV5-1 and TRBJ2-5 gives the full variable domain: KAGVTQTPRYLIKTRGQQVTLSCSPISGHRSVSWYQQTPGQGLQFLFEYFSETQRNKGNFPGRFSGRQFSNSRSEMNVSTLELGDSALYLCASSETGLDTQYFGPGTRLLVL.

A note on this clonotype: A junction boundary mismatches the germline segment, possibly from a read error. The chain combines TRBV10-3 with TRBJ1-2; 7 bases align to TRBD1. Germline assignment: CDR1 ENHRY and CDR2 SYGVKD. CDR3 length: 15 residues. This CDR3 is CAISGVRGPQSGCTF. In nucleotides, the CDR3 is TGTGCCATCAGTGGGGTTAGGGGGCCACAGAGTGGCTGCACCTTC.

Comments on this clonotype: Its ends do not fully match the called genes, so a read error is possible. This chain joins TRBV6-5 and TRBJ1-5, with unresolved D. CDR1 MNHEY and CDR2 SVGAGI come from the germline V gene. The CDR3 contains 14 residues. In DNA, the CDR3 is TGTGCCAGCAGCCGAAACCCCAGCGATCAGCCCAAGCATTTT. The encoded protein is CASSRNPSDQPKHF.

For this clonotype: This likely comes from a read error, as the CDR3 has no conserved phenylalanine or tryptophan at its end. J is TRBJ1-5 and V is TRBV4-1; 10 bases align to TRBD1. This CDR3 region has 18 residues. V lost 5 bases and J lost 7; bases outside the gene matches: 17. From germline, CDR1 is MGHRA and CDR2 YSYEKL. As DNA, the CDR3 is TGCGCCAGCAGCGAAACAGCCGGGACAGGGGCTGCCCACCAGCCCCAGCATCTT. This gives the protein CASSETAGTGAAHQPQHL.

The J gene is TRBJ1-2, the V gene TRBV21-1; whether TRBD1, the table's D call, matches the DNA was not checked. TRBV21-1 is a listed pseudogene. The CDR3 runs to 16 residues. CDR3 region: CAISKLRGATDYDYTF. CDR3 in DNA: TGTGCCATCAGCAAACTTCGGGGGGCGACAGACTATGACTACACCTTC.

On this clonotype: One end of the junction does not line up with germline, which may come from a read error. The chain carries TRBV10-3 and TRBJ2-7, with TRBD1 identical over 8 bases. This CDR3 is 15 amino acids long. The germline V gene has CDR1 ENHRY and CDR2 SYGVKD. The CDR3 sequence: CVISEATGASYGQYF. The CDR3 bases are TGTGTCATCAGTGAGGCGACAGGGGCCTCATACGGGCAGTACTTC.

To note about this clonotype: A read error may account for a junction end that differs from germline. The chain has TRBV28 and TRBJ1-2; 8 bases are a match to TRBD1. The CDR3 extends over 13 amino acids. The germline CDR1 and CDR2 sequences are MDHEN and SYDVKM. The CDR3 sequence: CANSSGQAYGYTF. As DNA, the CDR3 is TGTGCCAACAGTTCGGGACAGGCTTATGGCTACACCTTC.

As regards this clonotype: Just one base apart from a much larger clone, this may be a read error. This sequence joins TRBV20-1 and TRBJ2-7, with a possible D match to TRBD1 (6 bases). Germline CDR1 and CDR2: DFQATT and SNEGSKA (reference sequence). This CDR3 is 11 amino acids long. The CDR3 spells CSARTDYAQYF. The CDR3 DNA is TGCAGTGCAAGGACAGACTACGCGCAGTACTTC.

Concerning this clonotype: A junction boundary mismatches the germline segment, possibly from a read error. The CDR3 sequence: CASTYGPGFGERLF. DNA for the CDR3: TGTGCCAGCACTTACGGGCCGGGCTTCGGTGAGCGGCTCTTC. This chain links TRBV6-5 with TRBJ2-1; D is possibly TRBD2 (5 bases). The germline V gene encodes CDR1 MNHEY and CDR2 SVGAGI. This CDR3 is 14 amino acids long.

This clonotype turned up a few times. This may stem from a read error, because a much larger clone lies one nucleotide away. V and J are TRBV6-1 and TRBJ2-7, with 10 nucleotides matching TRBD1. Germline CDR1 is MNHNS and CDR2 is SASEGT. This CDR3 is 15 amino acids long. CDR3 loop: CASRLDRGISCEQYF. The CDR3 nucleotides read TGTGCCAGCAGATTGGACAGGGGGATCTCCTGCGAGCAGTACTTC.

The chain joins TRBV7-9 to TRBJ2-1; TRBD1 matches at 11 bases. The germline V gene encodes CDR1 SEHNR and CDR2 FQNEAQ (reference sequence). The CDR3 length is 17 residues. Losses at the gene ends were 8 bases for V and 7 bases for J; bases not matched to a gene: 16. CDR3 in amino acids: CASGPGLDRGRRNEQFF. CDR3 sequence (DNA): TGTGCCAGCGGCCCAGGGTTGGACAGGGGGCGAAGGAATGAGCAGTTCTTC.

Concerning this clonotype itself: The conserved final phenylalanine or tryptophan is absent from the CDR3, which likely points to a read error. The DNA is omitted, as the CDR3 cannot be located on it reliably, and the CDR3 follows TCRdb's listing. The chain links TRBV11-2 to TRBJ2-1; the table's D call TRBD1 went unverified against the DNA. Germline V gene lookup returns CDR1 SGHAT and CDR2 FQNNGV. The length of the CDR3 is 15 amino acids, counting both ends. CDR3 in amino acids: CASSSSRTRGNEQFL.

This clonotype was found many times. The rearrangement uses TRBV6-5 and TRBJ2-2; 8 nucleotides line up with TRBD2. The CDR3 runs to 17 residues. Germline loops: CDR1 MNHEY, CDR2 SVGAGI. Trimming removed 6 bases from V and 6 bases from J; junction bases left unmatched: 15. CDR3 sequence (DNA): TGTGCCAGCAGCCGATTGGAGACTAGCGCAAGGCCCGGGGAGCTGTTTTTT. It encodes CASSRLETSARPGELFF.

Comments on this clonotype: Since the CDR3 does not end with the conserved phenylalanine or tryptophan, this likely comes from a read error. The CDR3 sequence is CASSFGTAGNTIYS. CDR3 DNA: TGTGCCAGCAGCTTCGGGACAGCCGGAAACACCATATATTCT. This rearrangement joins TRBV7-9 to TRBJ1-3, with 7 bases that match TRBD1. In germline, CDR1 is SEHNR, CDR2 FQNEAQ (reference sequence). The CDR3 runs to 14 residues. Trimming took 3 bases from V and 4 from J; bases not matched to a gene: 3.

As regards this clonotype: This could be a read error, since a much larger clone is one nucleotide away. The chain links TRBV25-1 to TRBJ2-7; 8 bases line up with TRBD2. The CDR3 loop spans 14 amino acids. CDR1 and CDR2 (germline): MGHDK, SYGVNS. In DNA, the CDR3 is TGTGCCAGCACGAACAGCGGGAGTGCCTACGGGCAGTACTTC. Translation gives CASTNSGSAYGQYF.

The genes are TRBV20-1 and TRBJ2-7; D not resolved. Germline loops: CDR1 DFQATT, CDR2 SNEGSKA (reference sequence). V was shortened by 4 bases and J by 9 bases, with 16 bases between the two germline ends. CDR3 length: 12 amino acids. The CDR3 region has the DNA TGCAGTGCTACAAAATTGGGCTACCGGCAGTACTTC. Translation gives CSATKLGYRQYF.

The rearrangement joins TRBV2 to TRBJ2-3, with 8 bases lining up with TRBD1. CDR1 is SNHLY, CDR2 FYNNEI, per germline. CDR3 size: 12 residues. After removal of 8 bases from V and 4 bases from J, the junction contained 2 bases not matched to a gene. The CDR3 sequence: CASGQGADTQYF. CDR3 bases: TGTGCCAGCGGACAGGGCGCAGATACGCAGTATTTT.